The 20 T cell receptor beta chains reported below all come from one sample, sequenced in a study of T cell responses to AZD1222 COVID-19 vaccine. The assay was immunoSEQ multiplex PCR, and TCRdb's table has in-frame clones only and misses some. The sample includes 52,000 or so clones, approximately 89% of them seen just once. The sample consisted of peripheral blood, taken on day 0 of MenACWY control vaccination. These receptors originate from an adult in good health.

In DNA, the CDR3 is TGTGCCAGCAGCTCCGGGACGGGGGGGTTCAATCAGCCCCAGCATTTT. Amino acid sequence: CASSSGTGGFNQPQHF. The V gene is TRBV5-6, the J gene TRBJ1-5; a weak D match, TRBD1 (5 bases). V shed 3 bases and J shed 3 bases, with 16 bases lying between them. CDR1 SGHDT and CDR2 YYEEEE come from the germline V gene. The CDR3 loop spans 16 amino acids.

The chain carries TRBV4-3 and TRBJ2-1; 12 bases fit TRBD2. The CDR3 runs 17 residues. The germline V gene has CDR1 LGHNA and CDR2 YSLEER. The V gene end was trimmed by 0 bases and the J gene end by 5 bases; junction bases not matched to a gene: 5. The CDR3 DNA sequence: TGCGCCAGCAGCCAAGATGTCCTAGCGGGAGGGCACAATGAGCAGTTCTTC. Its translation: CASSQDVLAGGHNEQFF.

The CDR3 bases are TGTGCCACCAATAGCGGGGCCTCGAACACCGGGGAGCTGTTTTTT. This gives the protein CATNSGASNTGELFF. This chain connects TRBV24-1 to TRBJ2-2; 8 nucleotides match TRBD2. Unmatched junction bases numbered 4, after V lost 8 bases and J lost 0 bases. The CDR3 is 15 amino acids. Germline assignment: CDR1 KGHDR and CDR2 SFDVKD.

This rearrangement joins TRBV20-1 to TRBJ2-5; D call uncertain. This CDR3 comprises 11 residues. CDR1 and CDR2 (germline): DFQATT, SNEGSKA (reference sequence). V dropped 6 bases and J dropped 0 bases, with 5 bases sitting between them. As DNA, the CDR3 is TGCAGTGCACAGCACCAAGAGACCCAGTACTTC. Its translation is CSAQHQETQYF.

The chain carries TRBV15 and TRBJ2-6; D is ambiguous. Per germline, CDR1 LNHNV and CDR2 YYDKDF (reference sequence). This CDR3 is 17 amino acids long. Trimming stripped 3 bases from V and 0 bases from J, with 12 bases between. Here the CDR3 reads CATSSVRALSGANVLTF. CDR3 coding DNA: TGTGCCACCAGCAGTGTAAGGGCCCTCTCTGGGGCCAACGTCCTGACTTTC.

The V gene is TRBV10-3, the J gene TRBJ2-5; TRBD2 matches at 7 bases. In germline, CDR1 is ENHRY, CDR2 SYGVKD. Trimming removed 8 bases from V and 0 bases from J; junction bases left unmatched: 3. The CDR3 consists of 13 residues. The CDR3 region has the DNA TGTGCCATCGGGGGAGGGAACCAAGAGACCCAGTACTTC. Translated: CAIGGGNQETQYF.

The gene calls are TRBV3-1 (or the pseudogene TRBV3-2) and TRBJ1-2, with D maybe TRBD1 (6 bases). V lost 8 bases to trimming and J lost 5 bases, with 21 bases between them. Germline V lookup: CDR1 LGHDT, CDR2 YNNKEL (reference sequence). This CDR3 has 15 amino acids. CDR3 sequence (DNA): TGTGCCAGCTCAGGATTACAGGGTTCCCTATATGGCTACACCTTC. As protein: CASSGLQGSLYGYTF.

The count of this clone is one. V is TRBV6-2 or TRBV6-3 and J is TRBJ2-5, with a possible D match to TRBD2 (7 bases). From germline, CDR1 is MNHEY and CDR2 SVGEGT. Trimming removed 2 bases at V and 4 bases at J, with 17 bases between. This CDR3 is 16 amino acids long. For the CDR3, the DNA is TGTGCCAGCAGTTACCCGGCGGGACGGGGGGCAGAGACCCAGTACTTC. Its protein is CASSYPAGRGAETQYF.

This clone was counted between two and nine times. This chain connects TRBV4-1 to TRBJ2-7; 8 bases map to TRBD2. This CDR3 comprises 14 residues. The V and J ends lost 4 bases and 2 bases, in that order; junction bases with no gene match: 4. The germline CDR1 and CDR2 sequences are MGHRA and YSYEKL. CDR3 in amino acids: CASSPSGRPYEQYF. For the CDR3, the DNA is TGCGCCAGCAGCCCGAGCGGGAGACCCTACGAGCAGTACTTC.

CDR3 sequence: CASSYSQEHEKLFF. The CDR3 nucleotides read TGTGCCAGCAGTTACAGTCAGGAACATGAAAAACTGTTTTTT. The chain links TRBV6-5 to TRBJ1-4; D unresolved. Germline values: CDR1 MNHEY, CDR2 SVGAGI. The CDR3 totals 14 residues. Trimming took 2 bases from V and 6 from J, leaving 10 bases between them.

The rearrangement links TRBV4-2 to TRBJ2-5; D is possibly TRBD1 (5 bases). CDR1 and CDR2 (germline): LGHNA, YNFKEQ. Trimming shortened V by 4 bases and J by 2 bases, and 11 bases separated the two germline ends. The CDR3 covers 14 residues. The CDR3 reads CASSRTDTQETQYF. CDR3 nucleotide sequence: TGTGCCAGCAGCCGAACGGACACTCAAGAGACCCAGTACTTC.

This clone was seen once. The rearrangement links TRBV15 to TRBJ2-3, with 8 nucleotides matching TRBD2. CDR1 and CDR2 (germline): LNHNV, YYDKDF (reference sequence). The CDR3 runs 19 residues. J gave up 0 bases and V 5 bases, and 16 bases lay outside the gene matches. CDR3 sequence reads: CATSDLLSGVKPSTDTQYF. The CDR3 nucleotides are TGTGCCACCAGCGACCTCCTTAGCGGGGTGAAACCTAGCACAGATACGCAGTATTTT.

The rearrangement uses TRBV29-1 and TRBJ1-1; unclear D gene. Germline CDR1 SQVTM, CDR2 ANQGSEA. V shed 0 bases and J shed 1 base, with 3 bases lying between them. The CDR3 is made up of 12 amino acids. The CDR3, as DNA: TGCAGCGTTGAAGAAGGGAACACTGAAGCTTTCTTT. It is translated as CSVEEGNTEAFF.

CDR3 sequence reads: CASSLIGTGTDFDYGYTF. The CDR3 nucleotides read TGTGCCAGCAGCTTAATCGGAACCGGGACAGATTTCGATTATGGCTACACCTTC. This chain uses TRBV7-9 with TRBJ1-2; 7 nucleotides line up with TRBD1. V lost 2 bases, J lost 5 bases, and 17 bases stayed unmatched. This CDR3 is 18 amino acids long. Per the germline V gene, CDR1 is SEHNR and CDR2 is FQNEAQ (reference sequence). The whole variable domain, filled in from reference TRBV7-9 and TRBJ1-2, reads DTGVSQNPRHKITKRGQNVTFRCDPISEHNRLYWYRQTLGQGPEFLTYFQNEAQLEKSRLLSDRFSAERPKGSFSTLEIQRTEQGDSAMYLCASSLIGTGTDFDYGYTFGSGTRLTVV.

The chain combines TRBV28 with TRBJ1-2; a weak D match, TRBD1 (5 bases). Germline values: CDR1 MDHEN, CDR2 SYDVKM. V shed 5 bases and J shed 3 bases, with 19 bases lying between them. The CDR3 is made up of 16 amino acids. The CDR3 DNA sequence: TGTGCCAGCAGTACAAACGCAGGGCCCAGGGACTATGGCTACACCTTC. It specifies CASSTNAGPRDYGYTF.

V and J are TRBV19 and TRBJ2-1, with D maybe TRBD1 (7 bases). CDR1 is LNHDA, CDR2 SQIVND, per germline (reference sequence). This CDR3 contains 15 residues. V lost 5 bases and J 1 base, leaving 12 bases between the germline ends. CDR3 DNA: TGTGCCAGTAGTCTACAGGGGAGGTCCTACAATGAGCAGTTCTTC. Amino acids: CASSLQGRSYNEQFF.

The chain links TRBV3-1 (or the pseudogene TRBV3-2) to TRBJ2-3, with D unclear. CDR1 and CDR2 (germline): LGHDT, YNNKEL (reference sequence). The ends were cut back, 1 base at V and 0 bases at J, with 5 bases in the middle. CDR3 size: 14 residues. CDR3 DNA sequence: TGTGCCAGCAGCCAAGCTGAGAGCACAGATACGCAGTATTTT. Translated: CASSQAESTDTQYF.

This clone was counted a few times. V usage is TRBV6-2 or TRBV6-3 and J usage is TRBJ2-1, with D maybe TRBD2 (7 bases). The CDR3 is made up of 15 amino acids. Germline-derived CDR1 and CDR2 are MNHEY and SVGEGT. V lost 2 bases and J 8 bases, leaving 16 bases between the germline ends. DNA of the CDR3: TGTGCCAGCAGTTACGAAGGGGGAGGGGGGCATGAGCAGTTCTTC. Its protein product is CASSYEGGGGHEQFF.

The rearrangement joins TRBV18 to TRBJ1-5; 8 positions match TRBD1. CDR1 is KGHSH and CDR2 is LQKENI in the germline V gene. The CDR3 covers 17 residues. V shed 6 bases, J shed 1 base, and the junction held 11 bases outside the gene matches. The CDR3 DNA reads TGTGCCAGCTCGCCCGTCTCAGGGGGCATAAGCAATCAGCCCCAGCATTTT. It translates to CASSPVSGGISNQPQHF.

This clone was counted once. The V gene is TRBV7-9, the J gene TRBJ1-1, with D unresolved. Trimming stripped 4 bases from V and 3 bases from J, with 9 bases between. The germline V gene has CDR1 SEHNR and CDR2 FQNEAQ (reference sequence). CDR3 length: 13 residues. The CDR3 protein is CASSSTRDTEAFF. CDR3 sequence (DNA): TGTGCCAGCAGCTCTACGAGGGACACTGAAGCTTTCTTT.